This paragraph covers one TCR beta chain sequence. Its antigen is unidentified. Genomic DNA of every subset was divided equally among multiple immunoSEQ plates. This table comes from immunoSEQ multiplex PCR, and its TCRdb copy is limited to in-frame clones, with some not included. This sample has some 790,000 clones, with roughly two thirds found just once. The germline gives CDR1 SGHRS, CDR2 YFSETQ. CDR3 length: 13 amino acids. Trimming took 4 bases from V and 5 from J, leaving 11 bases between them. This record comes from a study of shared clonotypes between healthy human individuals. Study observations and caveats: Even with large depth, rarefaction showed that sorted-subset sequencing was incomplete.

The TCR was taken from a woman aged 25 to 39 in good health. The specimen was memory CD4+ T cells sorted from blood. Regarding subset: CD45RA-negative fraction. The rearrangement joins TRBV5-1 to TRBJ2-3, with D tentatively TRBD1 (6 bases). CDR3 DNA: TGCGCCAGCAGCCTTTGGGACAAAGATACGCAGTATTTT. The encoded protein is CASSLWDKDTQYF.